These 13 T cell receptor beta chains originate from one sample sequenced in a study of T cell repertoires in cytomegalovirus infection. TCRdb redid the calling of the reads with MiXCR, one entry per CDR3 protein. The sample records 450,000 to 600,000 distinct CDR3 sequences, about 11% being singletons. Sequenced: PBMCs. Receptors originate from a human donor in good health (CMV status not recorded). Some clones in this sample may be carry-over from other donors' samples.

This clonotype came up a few times. V usage is TRBV27 and J usage is TRBJ1-5; D call uncertain. Germline loops: CDR1 MNHEY, CDR2 SMNVEV (reference sequence). This CDR3 is 14 amino acids long. V was trimmed by 1 base and J by 7 bases, leaving 11 bases between them. CDR3 in amino acids: CASSLLGMGQPQHF. The CDR3 nucleotides read TGTGCCAGCAGTTTATTGGGGATGGGACAGCCCCAGCATTTT.

The rearrangement joins TRBV9 to TRBJ2-7; 7 bases are shared with TRBD2. J gave up 4 bases and V 0 bases, and 4 bases lay outside the gene matches. This CDR3 is built from 14 residues. The germline gives CDR1 SGDLS, CDR2 YYNGEE. The CDR3 spells CASSVDSGPYEQYF. The CDR3, as DNA: TGTGCCAGCAGCGTAGATAGCGGGCCTTACGAGCAGTACTTC. The full variable domain, completed using reference TRBV9 and TRBJ2-7, is DSGVTQTPKHLITATGQRVTLRCSPRSGDLSVYWYQQSLDQGLQFLIQYYNGEERAKGNILERFSAQQFPDLHSELNLSSLELGDSALYFCASSVDSGPYEQYFGPGTRLTVT.

The chain joins TRBV14 to TRBJ1-1, with D possibly TRBD1 on 6 matching bases. This CDR3 has 14 residues. Trimming shortened V by 7 bases and J by 0 bases, and 12 bases separated the two germline ends. CDR1 and CDR2 from the germline V gene are SGHDN and FVKESK. The CDR3 DNA reads TGTGCCAGCATGCTCGGACAGATGAACACTGAAGCTTTCTTT. This codes for CASMLGQMNTEAFF.

This clonotype was detected ten times or more. V and J are TRBV7-9 and TRBJ1-2; 8 bases fit TRBD1. CDR1 and CDR2 from the germline V gene are SEHNR and FQNEAQ (reference sequence). This CDR3 comprises 15 residues. The V segment lost 4 bases and the J segment 9 bases; nucleotides outside the gene matches: 13. CDR3 loop: CASSSPKDRVNSYTF. In nucleotides, the CDR3 is TGTGCCAGCAGCTCCCCGAAGGACAGGGTGAATAGCTACACCTTC.

This clonotype was recorded at least ten times. The chain links TRBV5-6 to TRBJ2-5; weak D call: TRBD2 (5 bases). V was clipped by 3 bases and J by 5 bases, with 11 bases between them. The germline gives CDR1 SGHDT, CDR2 YYEEEE. This CDR3 is built from 13 residues. The CDR3 sequence: CASSSWSGETQYF. CDR3 DNA: TGTGCCAGCAGCTCCTGGTCGGGGGAGACCCAGTACTTC.

This clonotype was counted ten times or more. The chain uses TRBV12-3 or TRBV12-4 and TRBJ2-3; D possibly corresponds to TRBD2 (5 bases). Trimming shortened V by 2 bases and J by 6 bases, and 9 bases separated the two germline ends. The CDR3 consists of 13 residues. The CDR3 protein is CASSLSSVDTQYF. The CDR3 DNA is TGTGCCAGCAGTTTAAGTAGCGTCGATACGCAGTATTTT.

This clonotype was counted ten times or more. The chain is built from TRBV11-2 and TRBJ2-2; unclear D gene. The CDR3 is made up of 14 amino acids. The V gene's germline CDR1 is SGHAT and CDR2 FQNNGV. Trimming took 5 bases from V and 3 from J, leaving 10 bases between them. CDR3 nucleotides: TGTGCCAGCAGCCTCGCACGGGACACCGGGGAGCTGTTTTTT. As protein: CASSLARDTGELFF.

This clonotype was detected ten times or more. The V call is TRBV9, the J call TRBJ2-1; D may correspond to TRBD1 or TRBD2 (5 bases each). The CDR3 contains 14 residues. Deletions cut 0 bases from V and 9 bases from J, with 13 bases between. The germline V gene has CDR1 SGDLS and CDR2 YYNGEE. The CDR3 loop reads CASSVDPGPGEQFF. As DNA, the CDR3 is TGTGCCAGCAGCGTAGACCCGGGGCCCGGTGAGCAGTTCTTC. Supplemented by reference TRBV9 and TRBJ2-1, the full variable domain reads DSGVTQTPKHLITATGQRVTLRCSPRSGDLSVYWYQQSLDQGLQFLIQYYNGEERAKGNILERFSAQQFPDLHSELNLSSLELGDSALYFCASSVDPGPGEQFFGPGTRLTVL.

This clonotype was recorded many times. This rearrangement joins TRBV7-2 to TRBJ1-6; D is uncertain. This CDR3 is 15 amino acids long. Germline V gives CDR1 SGHTA, CDR2 FQGNSA. Trimming left V 1 base short and J 4 bases short, with 8 bases between. The CDR3 spells CASSLGGGYNSPLHF. CDR3 DNA sequence: TGTGCCAGCAGCTTAGGGGGAGGGTATAATTCACCCCTCCACTTT.

This clonotype showed up many times. The chain carries TRBV6-6 and TRBJ1-6; D call uncertain. Germline lookup yields CDR1 MNHNY and CDR2 SVGAGI (reference sequence). There are 18 residues in the CDR3. V dropped 0 bases and J dropped 0 bases, with 12 bases sitting between them. CDR3: CASSYSRPPSSYNSPLHF. In nucleotides, the CDR3 is TGTGCCAGCAGTTACTCCCGTCCCCCGAGCTCCTATAATTCACCCCTCCACTTT.

The chain employs TRBV11-2 and TRBJ1-1; TRBD1 might be the D (5 bases). The germline CDR1 and CDR2 sequences are SGHAT and FQNNGV. There are 13 residues in the CDR3. Trimming pared 0 bases from V and 6 bases from J, leaving 8 bases between. CDR3 in DNA: TGTGCCAGCAGCTTAGATCAGGGTCCTGAAGCTTTCTTT. Protein product: CASSLDQGPEAFF. Using reference TRBV11-2 and TRBJ1-1 for the parts outside the CDR3, the full variable domain is EAGVAQSPRYKIIEKRQSVAFWCNPISGHATLYWYQQILGQGPKLLIQFQNNGVVDDSQLPKDRFSAERLKGVDSTLKIQPAKLEDSAVYLCASSLDQGPEAFFGQGTRLTVV.

This clonotype was recorded many times. The chain recombines TRBV7-3 with TRBJ1-2, with unresolved D. The CDR3 loop spans 15 amino acids. V was shortened by 4 bases and J by 0 bases, with 12 bases between the two germline ends. The V gene's germline CDR1 is SGHTA and CDR2 FQGTGA. The chain's CDR3 is CASSSRPGANYGYTF. CDR3 DNA sequence: TGTGCCAGCAGCTCGCGACCGGGAGCTAACTATGGCTACACCTTC.

There are many counts of this clonotype. The chain is built from TRBV7-3 and TRBJ2-1; 9 bases map to TRBD2. CDR1 and CDR2 from the germline V gene are SGHTA and FQGTGA. V was clipped by 0 bases and J by 8 bases; unmatched bases: 5. The CDR3 length is 15 residues. The DNA of the CDR3 is TGTGCCAGCAGCTTAACGGCGGGAGGGATCCATGAGCAGTTCTTC. This sequence encodes CASSLTAGGIHEQFF.